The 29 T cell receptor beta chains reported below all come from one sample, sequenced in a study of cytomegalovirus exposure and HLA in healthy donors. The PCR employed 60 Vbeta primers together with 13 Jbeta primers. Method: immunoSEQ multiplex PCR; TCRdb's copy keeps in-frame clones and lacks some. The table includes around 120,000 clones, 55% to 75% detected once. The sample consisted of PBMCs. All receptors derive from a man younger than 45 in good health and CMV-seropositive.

The CDR3 DNA follows: TGCGCCAGCAGCCCACCAGCTCTAGCGGGAGGATCGGGGGAGCTGTTTTTT. It specifies CASSPPALAGGSGELFF. The chain couples TRBV5-1 to TRBJ2-2; 11 bases line up with TRBD2. J gave up 8 bases and V 4 bases, and 13 bases lay outside the gene matches. The germline gives CDR1 SGHRS, CDR2 YFSETQ. This CDR3 contains 17 residues.

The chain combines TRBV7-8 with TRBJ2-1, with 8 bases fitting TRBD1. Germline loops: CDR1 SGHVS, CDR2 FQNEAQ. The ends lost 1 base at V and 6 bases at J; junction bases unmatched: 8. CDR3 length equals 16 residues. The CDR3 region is CASSLGPRGQVNEQFF. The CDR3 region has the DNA TGTGCCAGCAGCTTAGGACCCAGGGGGCAAGTCAATGAGCAGTTCTTC.

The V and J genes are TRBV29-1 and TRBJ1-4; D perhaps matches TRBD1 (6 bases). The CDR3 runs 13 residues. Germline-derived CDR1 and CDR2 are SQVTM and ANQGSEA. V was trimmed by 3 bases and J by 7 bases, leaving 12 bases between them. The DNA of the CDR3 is TGCAGCGTTGACAGGGGCGCAGGTGAAAAACTGTTTTTT. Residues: CSVDRGAGEKLFF.

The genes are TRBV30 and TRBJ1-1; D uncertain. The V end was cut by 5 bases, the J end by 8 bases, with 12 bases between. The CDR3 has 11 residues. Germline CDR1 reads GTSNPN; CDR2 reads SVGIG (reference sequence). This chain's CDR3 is CAWPTGGEAFF. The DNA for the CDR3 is TGTGCCTGGCCTACCGGCGGGGAAGCTTTCTTT.

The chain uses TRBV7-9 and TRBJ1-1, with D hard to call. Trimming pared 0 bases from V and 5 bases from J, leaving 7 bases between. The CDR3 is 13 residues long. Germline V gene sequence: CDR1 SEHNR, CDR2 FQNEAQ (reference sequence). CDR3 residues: CASSLAAGTEAFF. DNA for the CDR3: TGTGCCAGCAGCTTAGCGGCCGGGACTGAAGCTTTCTTT.

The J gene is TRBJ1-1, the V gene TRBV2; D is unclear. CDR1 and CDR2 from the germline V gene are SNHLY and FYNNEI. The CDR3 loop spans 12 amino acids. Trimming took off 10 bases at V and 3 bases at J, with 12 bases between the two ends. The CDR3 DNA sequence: TGTGCCACTCACATGGTCGACACTGAAGCTTTCTTT. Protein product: CATHMVDTEAFF.

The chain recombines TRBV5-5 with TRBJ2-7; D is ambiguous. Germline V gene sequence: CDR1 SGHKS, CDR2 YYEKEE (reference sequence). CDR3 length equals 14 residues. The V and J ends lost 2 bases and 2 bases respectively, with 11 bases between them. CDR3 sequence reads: CASSFRYIPYEQYF. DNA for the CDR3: TGTGCCAGCAGCTTCCGGTATATCCCCTACGAGCAGTACTTC.

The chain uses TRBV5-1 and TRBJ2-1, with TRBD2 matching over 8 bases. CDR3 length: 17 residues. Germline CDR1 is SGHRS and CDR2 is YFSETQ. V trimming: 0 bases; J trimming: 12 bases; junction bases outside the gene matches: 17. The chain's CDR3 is CASSLERASGSTSGQFF. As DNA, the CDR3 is TGCGCCAGCAGCTTGGAACGGGCCAGCGGGAGTACCTCTGGGCAGTTCTTC.

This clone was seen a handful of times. The CDR3 here is CASSEGYGVNNEQFF. The CDR3 nucleotides are TGTGCCAGCAGTGAAGGGTACGGAGTCAACAATGAGCAGTTCTTC. The V and J genes are TRBV6-1 and TRBJ2-1; D not certain. The CDR3 length is 15 residues. In germline, CDR1 is MNHNS, CDR2 SASEGT. V was pared by 1 base and J by 5 bases, with 12 bases between.

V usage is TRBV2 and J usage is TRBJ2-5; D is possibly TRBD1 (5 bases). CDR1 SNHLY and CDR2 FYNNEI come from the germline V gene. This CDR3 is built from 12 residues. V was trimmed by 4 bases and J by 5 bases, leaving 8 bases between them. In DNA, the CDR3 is TGTGCCAGCAGTGTTGGGGCGGAGACCCAGTACTTC. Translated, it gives CASSVGAETQYF.

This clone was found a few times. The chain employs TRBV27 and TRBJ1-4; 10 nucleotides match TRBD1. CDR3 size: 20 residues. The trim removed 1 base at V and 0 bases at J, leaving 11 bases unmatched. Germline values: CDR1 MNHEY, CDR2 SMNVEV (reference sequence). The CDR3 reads CASSLWDVPGQGTTNEKLFF. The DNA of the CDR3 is TGTGCCAGCAGTTTATGGGATGTACCGGGACAGGGGACAACTAATGAAAAACTGTTTTTT.

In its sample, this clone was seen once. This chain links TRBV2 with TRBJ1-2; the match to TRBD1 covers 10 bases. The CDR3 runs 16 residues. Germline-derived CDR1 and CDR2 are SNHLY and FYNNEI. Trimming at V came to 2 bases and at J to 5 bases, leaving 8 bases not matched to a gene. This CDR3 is CASSEFGTGVRYGYTF. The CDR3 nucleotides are TGTGCCAGCAGTGAATTTGGGACAGGGGTCCGTTATGGCTACACCTTC.

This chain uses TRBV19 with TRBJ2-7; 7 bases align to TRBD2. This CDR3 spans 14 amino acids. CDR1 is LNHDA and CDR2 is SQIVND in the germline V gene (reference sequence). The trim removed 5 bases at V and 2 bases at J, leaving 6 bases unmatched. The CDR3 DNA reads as TGTGCCAGTAGTCTCCGGGGGGAGGCCTACGAGCAGTACTTC. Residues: CASSLRGEAYEQYF.

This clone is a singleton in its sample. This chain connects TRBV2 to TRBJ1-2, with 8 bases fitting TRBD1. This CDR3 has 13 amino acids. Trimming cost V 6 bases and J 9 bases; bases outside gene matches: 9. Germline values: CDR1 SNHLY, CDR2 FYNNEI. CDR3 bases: TGTGCCAGCAGGGTGGACAGGGATAGTAGCTACACCTTC. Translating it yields CASRVDRDSSYTF.

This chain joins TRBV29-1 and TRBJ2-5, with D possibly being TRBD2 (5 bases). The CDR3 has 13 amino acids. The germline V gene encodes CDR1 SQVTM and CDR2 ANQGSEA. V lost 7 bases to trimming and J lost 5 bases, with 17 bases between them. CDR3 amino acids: CSGELVMGETQYF. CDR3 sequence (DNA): TGCAGCGGCGAACTAGTAATGGGGGAGACCCAGTACTTC.

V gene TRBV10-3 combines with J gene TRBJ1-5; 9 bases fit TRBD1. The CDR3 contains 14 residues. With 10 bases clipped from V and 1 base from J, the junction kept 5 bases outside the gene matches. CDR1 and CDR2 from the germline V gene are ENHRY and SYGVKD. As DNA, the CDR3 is TGTGCCAGCAGGGGGACAGGGAGCAATCAGCCCCAGCATTTT. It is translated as CASRGTGSNQPQHF.

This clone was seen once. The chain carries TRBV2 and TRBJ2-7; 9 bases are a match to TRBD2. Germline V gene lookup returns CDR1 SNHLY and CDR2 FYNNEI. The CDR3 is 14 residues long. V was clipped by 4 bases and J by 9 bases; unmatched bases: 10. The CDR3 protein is CASSGGSGSIVQYF. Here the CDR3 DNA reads TGTGCCAGCAGTGGGGGTAGCGGGAGTATAGTGCAGTACTTC.

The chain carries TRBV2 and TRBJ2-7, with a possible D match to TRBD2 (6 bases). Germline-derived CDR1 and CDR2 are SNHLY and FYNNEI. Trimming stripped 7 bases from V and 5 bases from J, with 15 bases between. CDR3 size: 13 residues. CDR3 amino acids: CASNLEGINEQYF. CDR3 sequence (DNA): TGTGCCAGCAATTTGGAGGGAATCAACGAGCAGTACTTC.

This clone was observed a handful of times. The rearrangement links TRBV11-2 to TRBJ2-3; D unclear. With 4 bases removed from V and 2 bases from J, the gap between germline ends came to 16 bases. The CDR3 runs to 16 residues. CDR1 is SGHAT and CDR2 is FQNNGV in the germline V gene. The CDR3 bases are TGTGCCAGCAGCTCCCGTTTGGAGCGTGCCACAGATACGCAGTATTTT. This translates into CASSSRLERATDTQYF.

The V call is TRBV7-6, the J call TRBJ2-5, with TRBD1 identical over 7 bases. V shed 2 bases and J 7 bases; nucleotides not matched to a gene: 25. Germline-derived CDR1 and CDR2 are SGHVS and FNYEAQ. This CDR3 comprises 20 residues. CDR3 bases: TGTGCCAGCAGCTTAAGTGTGGGGTACATTACCGTCGACAGGGAAGGGACCCAGTACTTC. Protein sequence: CASSLSVGYITVDREGTQYF.

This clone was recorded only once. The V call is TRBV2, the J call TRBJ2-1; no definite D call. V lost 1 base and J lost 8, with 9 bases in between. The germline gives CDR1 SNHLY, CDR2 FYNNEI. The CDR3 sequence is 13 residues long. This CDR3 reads CASSEDYYYEQFF. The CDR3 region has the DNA TGTGCCAGCAGTGAAGACTATTACTATGAGCAGTTCTTC.

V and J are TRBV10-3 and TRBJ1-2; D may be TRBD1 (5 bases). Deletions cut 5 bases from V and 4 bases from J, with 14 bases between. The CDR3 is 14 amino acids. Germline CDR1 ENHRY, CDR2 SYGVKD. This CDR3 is CAISRATDSYGYTF. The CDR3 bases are TGTGCCATCAGTCGGGCGACAGACAGCTATGGCTACACCTTC.

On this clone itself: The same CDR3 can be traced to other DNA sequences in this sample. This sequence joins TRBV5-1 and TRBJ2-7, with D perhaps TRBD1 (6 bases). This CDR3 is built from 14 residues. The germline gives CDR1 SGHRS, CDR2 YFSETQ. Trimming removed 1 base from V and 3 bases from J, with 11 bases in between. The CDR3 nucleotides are TGCGCCAGCAGCTTGCTTACAGGGAACTACGAGCAGTACTTC. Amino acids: CASSLLTGNYEQYF. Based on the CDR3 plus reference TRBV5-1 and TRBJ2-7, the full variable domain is KAGVTQTPRYLIKTRGQQVTLSCSPISGHRSVSWYQQTPGQGLQFLFEYFSETQRNKGNFPGRFSGRQFSNSRSEMNVSTLELGDSALYLCASSLLTGNYEQYFGPGTRLTVT.

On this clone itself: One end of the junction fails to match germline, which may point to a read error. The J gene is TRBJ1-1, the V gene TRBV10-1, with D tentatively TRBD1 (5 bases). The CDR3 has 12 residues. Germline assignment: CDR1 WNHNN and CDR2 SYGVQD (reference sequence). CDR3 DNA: TGCGCCAGCAGTGAGCCCGACAGCCTACCCCGGTGG. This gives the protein CASSEPDSLPRW.

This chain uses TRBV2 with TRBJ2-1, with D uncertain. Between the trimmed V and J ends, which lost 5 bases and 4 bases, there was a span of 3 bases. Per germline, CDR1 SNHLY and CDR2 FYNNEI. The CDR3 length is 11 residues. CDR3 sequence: CASSYYNEQFF. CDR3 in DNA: TGTGCCAGCAGTTATTACAATGAGCAGTTCTTC.

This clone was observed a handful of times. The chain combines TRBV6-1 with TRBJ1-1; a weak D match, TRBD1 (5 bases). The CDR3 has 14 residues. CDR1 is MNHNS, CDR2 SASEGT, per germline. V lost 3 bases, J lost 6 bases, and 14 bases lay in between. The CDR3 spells CASSDFRGSPEAFF. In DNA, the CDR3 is TGTGCCAGCAGTGATTTTAGGGGTTCCCCTGAAGCTTTCTTT.

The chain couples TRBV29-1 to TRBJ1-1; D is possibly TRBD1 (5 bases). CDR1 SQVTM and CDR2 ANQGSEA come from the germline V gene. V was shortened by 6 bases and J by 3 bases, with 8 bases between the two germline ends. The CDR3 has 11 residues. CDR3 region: CSVQTDTEAFF. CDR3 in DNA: TGCAGCGTCCAGACAGACACTGAAGCTTTCTTT.

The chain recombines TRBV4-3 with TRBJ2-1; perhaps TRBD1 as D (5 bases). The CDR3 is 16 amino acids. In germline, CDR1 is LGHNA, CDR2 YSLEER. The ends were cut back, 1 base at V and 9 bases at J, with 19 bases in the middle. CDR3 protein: CASSQGTHYQGSEQFF. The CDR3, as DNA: TGCGCCAGCAGCCAAGGAACCCATTACCAGGGCTCTGAGCAGTTCTTC.

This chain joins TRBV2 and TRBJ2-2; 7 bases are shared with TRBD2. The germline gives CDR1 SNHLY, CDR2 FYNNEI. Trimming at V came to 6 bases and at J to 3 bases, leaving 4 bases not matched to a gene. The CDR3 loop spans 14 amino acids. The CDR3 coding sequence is TGTGCCAGCAGGCGGGAGCGCTACACCGGGGAGCTGTTTTTT. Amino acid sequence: CASRRERYTGELFF.